These T cell receptor beta chains were read from a single sample in a study of resident and recirculating memory T cells in vitiligo. TCRdb's table, derived via immunoSEQ multiplex PCR, lists solely in-frame clones and lacks some. The sample records 65,000 to 80,000 clones, 92% being singletons. Specimen: blood. The receptors here all came from a male donor with vitiligo. The CDR3 runs from the conserved cysteine through the conserved F or W. A D gene is named only where the DNA matches it firmly. Some rows mark clone size as missing; the rest say once, few, many or name a class of expanded clone.

D | J | size | V | DNA | CDR3
. | TRBJ1-4 | . | TRBV14 | TGTGCCAGCAGAGGGAGGCTTTATGAAAAACTGTTTTTT | CASRGRLYEKLFF
TRBD1 | TRBJ2-1 | . | TRBV2 | TGTGCCAGCGGCGCCGGGACAGGGTCCGAAGAGCAGTTCTTC | CASGAGTGSEEQFF
TRBD1 | TRBJ1-2 | once | TRBV6-1 | TGTGCCAGCAGAGGCCGGGACAGGGTTCACTATGGCTACACCTTC | CASRGRDRVHYGYTF
TRBD1 | TRBJ2-4 | . | TRBV28 | TGTGCCAGCAGTGGGACAGGGGTCAACATTCAGTACTTC | CASSGTGVNIQYF
. | TRBJ2-5 | . | TRBV5-1 | TGCGCCAGCAGCTTGCTGGGCGGGATCCAAGAGACCCAGTACTTC | CASSLLGGIQETQYF
. | TRBJ2-7 | . | TRBV6-5 | TGTGCCAGCAAGACAGTATCCTCCTACGAGCAGTACTTC | CASKTVSSYEQYF
. | TRBJ2-1 | few | TRBV10-3 | TGTGCCATCAGTGAGGGGGAGAGCGCCGATGAGCAGTTCTTC | CAISEGESADEQFF
TRBD2 | TRBJ2-1 | . | TRBV25-1 | TGTGCCAGCAGGACACTAGCGGGAACGGGCAATGAGCAGTTCTTC | CASRTLAGTGNEQFF
TRBD1 | TRBJ2-5 | . | TRBV5-1 | TGCGCCAGCAGCCCTTACGGGACAGGGGTTTCAGAGACCCAGTACTTC | CASSPYGTGVSETQYF
TRBD2 | TRBJ2-7 | . | TRBV10-2 | TGCGCCAGCAGCCTAGCGGGAGGGGACTACGAGCAGTACTTC | CASSLAGGDYEQYF
. | TRBJ2-1 | . | TRBV7-4 | TGTGCCAGCAGCATCCGGGACACCCCATACAATGAGCAGTTCTTC | CASSIRDTPYNEQFF
. | TRBJ2-2 | . | TRBV6-5 | TGTGCCAGCAGCACCGGGACAATGGAGACCGGGGAGCTGTTTTTT | CASSTGTMETGELFF
TRBD2 | TRBJ2-1 | . | TRBV14 | TGTGCCAGCAGCCATCCCTACCGGCGGGAGGGCCTCTACAATGAGCAGTTCTTC | CASSHPYRREGLYNEQFF
TRBD2 | TRBJ2-1 | once | TRBV11-2 | TGTGCCAGCAGCCTCCATACTAGCGGGGGTCGGGAGCAGTTCTTC | CASSLHTSGGREQFF
TRBD2 | TRBJ2-2 | . | TRBV7-7 | TGTGCCAGCAGCTTTTCGGCTAGCGGGACCGGGGAGCTGTTTTTT | CASSFSASGTGELFF
TRBD2 | TRBJ2-1 | . | TRBV6-5 | TGTGCCAGCAGTTACCTTCTAGCGGGAGAGGCCCATGAGCAGTTCTTC | CASSYLLAGEAHEQFF
TRBD2 | TRBJ2-1 | . | TRBV10-3 | TGTGCCATCAGTGTCTCGGGACTAGCGGACGCCCTCTCCTACAATGAGCAGTTCTTC | CAISVSGLADALSYNEQFF
. | TRBJ2-5 | . | TRBV5-8 | TGTGCCAGCAGCTTGGGACTATCCCAAGAGACCCAGTACTTC | CASSLGLSQETQYF
. | TRBJ2-5 | . | TRBV13 | TGTGCCAGCAGCTTAGACGACAGTGTGGGGACCCAGTACTTC | CASSLDDSVGTQYF
TRBD2 | TRBJ2-3 | . | TRBV5-6 | TGTGCCAGCAGCTTAAGACTAGCGGGAGGAACCACGCAGTATTTT | CASSLRLAGGTTQYF
TRBD2 | TRBJ2-7 | . | TRBV4-1 | TGCGCCAGCAGCCAAGCCTCCCCTGGGACTAGCGGGAGAGGTGAGCAGTACTTC | CASSQASPGTSGRGEQYF
. | TRBJ2-7 | . | TRBV7-6 | TGTGCCAGCAGCTTAGAGGGGGATGGAGGCTGGTACGAGCAGTACTTC | CASSLEGDGGWYEQYF
. | TRBJ1-1 | once | TRBV21-1 | TGTGCCAGCAACGTGTCGGAAGGAGCGGGTACTGAAGCTTTCTTT | CASNVSEGAGTEAFF
. | TRBJ1-3 | . | TRBV10-2 | TGCGCCAGCAGTGACCCGAAAAACACTGGAAACACCATATATTTT | CASSDPKNTGNTIYF
TRBD2 | TRBJ2-3 | . | TRBV5-4 | TGTGCCAGCAGCTCGGGGGGGGTTACTAGCACAGATACGCAGTATTTT | CASSSGGVTSTDTQYF
. | TRBJ2-2 | . | TRBV2 | TGTGCCACCTCGGGACAGAACACCGGGGAGCTGTTTTTT | CATSGQNTGELFF
TRBD1 | TRBJ2-7 | . | TRBV19 | TGTGCCAGTAGTATACCGACAGGGTCCAACTACGAGCAGTACTTC | CASSIPTGSNYEQYF
TRBD1 | TRBJ2-2 | . | TRBV10-3 | TGTGCCATCAGTGTGGGACAGGCCTCAAACACCGGGGAGCTGTTTTTT | CAISVGQASNTGELFF
. | TRBJ1-5 | . | TRBV5-8 | TGTGCCAGCAGCTTGGTCCTAGGGCCCGGGGGCAATCAGCCCCAGCATTTT | CASSLVLGPGGNQPQHF
. | TRBJ1-4 | . | TRBV19 | TGTGCCAGTAGTCGCATTGGGGGGGCAACTAATGAAAAACTGTTTTTT | CASSRIGGATNEKLFF
TRBD1 | TRBJ2-7 | . | TRBV9 | TGTGCCAGCAGCGCCGGACAGGGGAGAAACTACGAGCAGTACTTC | CASSAGQGRNYEQYF
TRBD1 | TRBJ1-1 | . | TRBV28 | TGTGCCACCGGGGACAGACCAAAGGCAGCTTTCTTT | CATGDRPKAAFF
. | TRBJ2-7 | once | TRBV11-1 | TGTGCCAGCAGCTTGGACACCTACGAGCAGTACTTC | CASSLDTYEQYF
. | TRBJ2-1 | . | TRBV19 | TGTGCCAGTAGTATATACGGAACCCCAGGTCGTGGGGCCACTGAGCAGTTCTTC | CASSIYGTPGRGATEQFF
TRBD1 | TRBJ2-6 | . | TRBV4-3 | TGCGCCAGCAGCCAAGAGGCTAGTCGGCAGGGGGCACTAGGAGGGGCCAACGTCCTGACTTTC | CASSQEASRQGALGGANVLTF
TRBD1 | TRBJ2-7 | . | TRBV6-5 | TGTGCCAGCACCAGTCCGGGACAGGGGGTAGGCGAGCAGTACTTC | CASTSPGQGVGEQYF
TRBD2 | TRBJ2-7 | . | TRBV7-3 | TGTGCCAGCAGCTCGGACGGGGAGCGGGAGGGCCTGTTTGAGCAGTACTTC | CASSSDGEREGLFEQYF
. | TRBJ1-5 | . | TRBV5-1 | TGCGCCAGCAGCCAAGACAGTCGCAATCAGCCCCAGCATTTT | CASSQDSRNQPQHF
TRBD1 | TRBJ1-2 | . | TRBV20-1 | TGCAGTGCGGACAGGGGGCCTGGCTACACCTTC | CSADRGPGYTF
TRBD2 | TRBJ2-5 | . | TRBV7-3 | TGTGCCAGCAGCCGGACTAGCGGGAGGCAGGAGACCCAGTACTTC | CASSRTSGRQETQYF
. | TRBJ2-2 | . | TRBV2 | TGTGCCAGCAGTTCCCAGGGGATCCCCGGGGAGCTGTTTTTT | CASSSQGIPGELFF
TRBD2 | TRBJ2-7 | . | TRBV6-1 | TGTGCCAGCAGTGAAACTAGCGGTCCCAGGGAGCAGTACTTC | CASSETSGPREQYF
. | TRBJ1-1 | . | TRBV5-1 | TGCGCCAGTAGACCCGGGACATCCTCGTTTGAAGCTTTCTTT | CASRPGTSSFEAFF
. | TRBJ2-7 | . | TRBV4-2 | TGTGCCAGCAGCCAAGAGTGGAGTCGGAGCTACGCCTACGAGCAGTACTTC | CASSQEWSRSYAYEQYF
. | TRBJ1-4 | once | TRBV28 | TGTGCCAGCAGCCCCTGGGGGGAGGATGAAAAACTGTTTTTT | CASSPWGEDEKLFF
TRBD2 | TRBJ2-1 | . | TRBV5-1 | TGCGCCAGCAGCCAGGGACTAGCGGGAGCCTACAATGAGCAGTTCTTC | CASSQGLAGAYNEQFF
. | TRBJ2-7 | . | TRBV6-1 | TGTGCCAGCAGCGAACCCCCCAGGGGAATTGGGAATTTCTACGAGCAGTACTTC | CASSEPPRGIGNFYEQYF
. | TRBJ1-2 | . | TRBV27 | TGTGCCAGCAGTCCCGACAGGCCCCCCTCTAACTATGGCTACACCTTC | CASSPDRPPSNYGYTF
TRBD2 | TRBJ2-7 | . | TRBV7-8 | TGTGCCAGCAGCTTAGCGACGAGGGCTAGCGGGAGGAAGTACTTC | CASSLATRASGRKYF
. | TRBJ1-1 | . | TRBV2 | TGTGCCAGCATTCGGGGGGCGGGGGTCTTGAACACTGAAGCTTTCTTT | CASIRGAGVLNTEAFF